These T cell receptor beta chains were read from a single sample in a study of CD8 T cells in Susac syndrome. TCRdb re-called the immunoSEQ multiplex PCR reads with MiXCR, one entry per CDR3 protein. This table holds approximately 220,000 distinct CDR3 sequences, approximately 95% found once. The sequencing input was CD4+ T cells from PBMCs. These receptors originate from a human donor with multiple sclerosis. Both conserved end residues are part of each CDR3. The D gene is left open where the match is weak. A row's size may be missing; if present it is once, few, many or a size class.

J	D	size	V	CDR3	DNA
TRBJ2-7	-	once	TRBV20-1	CSARGKSRPTGEQYF	TGCAGTGCTAGAGGGAAGAGTCGACCAACGGGAGAGCAGTACTTC
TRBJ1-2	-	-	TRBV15	CATSGRNYGYTF	TGTGCCACCTCTGGCCGCAACTATGGCTACACCTTC
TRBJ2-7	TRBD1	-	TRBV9	CASSVRSGQGYEQYF	TGTGCCAGCAGCGTTAGATCCGGACAGGGCTACGAGCAGTACTTC
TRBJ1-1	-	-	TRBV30	CGFAENTEAFF	TGTGGCTTCGCGGAGAACACTGAAGCTTTCTTT
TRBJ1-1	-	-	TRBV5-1	CASSSSGAWNTEAFF	TGCGCCAGCAGCTCCTCCGGGGCCTGGAACACTGAAGCTTTCTTT
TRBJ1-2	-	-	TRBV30	CAWSQADAGYTF	TGTGCCTGGAGTCAGGCGGACGCTGGCTACACCTTC
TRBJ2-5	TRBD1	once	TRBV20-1	CSASDRGPLGVTETQYF	TGCAGTGCCAGCGACAGGGGTCCACTCGGAGTAACGGAGACCCAGTACTTC
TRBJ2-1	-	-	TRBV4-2	CASSPKAGANNEQFF	TGTGCCAGCAGCCCCAAAGCCGGGGCCAACAATGAGCAGTTCTTC
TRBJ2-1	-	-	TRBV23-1	CASSQSKTDEQFF	TGCGCCAGCAGTCAATCGAAGACTGATGAGCAGTTCTTC
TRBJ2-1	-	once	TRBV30	CAWSVWGEQFF	TGTGCCTGGAGTGTATGGGGGGAGCAGTTCTTC
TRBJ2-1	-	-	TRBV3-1	CASSQDPRNEQFF	TGTGCCAGCAGCCAGGACCCGCGGAATGAGCAGTTCTTC
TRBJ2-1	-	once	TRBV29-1	CSVGDNEQFF	TGCAGCGTTGGGGACAATGAGCAGTTCTTC
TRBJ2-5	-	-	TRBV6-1	CASSETPGSKTQYF	TGTGCCAGCAGTGAAACCCCAGGGTCGAAGACCCAGTACTTC
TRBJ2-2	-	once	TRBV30	CAWRPWRSTNTGELFF	TGTGCCTGGAGACCCTGGAGAAGTACGAACACCGGGGAGCTGTTTTTT
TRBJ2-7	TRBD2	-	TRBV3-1	CASSRGAGGSYEQYF	TGTGCCAGCAGCCGGGGAGCGGGGGGCTCCTACGAGCAGTACTTC
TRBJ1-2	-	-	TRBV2	CASTNGGNYGYTF	TGTGCCAGCACCAATGGGGGGAACTATGGCTACACCTTC
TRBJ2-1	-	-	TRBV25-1	CASSEVGSEQFF	TGTGCCAGCAGTGAAGTGGGCAGTGAGCAGTTCTTC
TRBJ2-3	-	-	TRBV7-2	CASSYPWDTQYF	TGTGCCAGCAGCTATCCTTGGGATACGCAGTATTTT
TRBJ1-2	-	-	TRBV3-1	CASSQHGAGAGYGYTF	TGTGCCAGCAGCCAACATGGAGCCGGGGCCGGCTATGGCTACACCTTC
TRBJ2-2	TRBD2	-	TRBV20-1	CSASSLGLANTGELFF	TGCAGTGCTAGTAGCTTGGGACTAGCGAACACCGGGGAGCTGTTTTTT
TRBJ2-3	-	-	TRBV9	CASSIQGTDTQYF	TGTGCCAGCAGCATTCAGGGCACAGATACGCAGTATTTT
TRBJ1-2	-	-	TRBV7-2	CASSPQVGYGYTF	TGTGCCAGCAGTCCCCAAGTGGGGTATGGCTACACCTTC
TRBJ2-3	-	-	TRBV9	CASSVAGVTDTQYF	TGTGCCAGCAGCGTAGCCGGCGTCACAGATACGCAGTATTTT
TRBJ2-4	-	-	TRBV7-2	CASSYRVTNIQYF	TGTGCCAGCAGTTACAGGGTGACAAACATTCAGTACTTC
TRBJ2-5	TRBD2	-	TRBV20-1	CSAREPGGVSETQYF	TGCAGTGCTAGAGAACCCGGGGGGGTATCAGAGACCCAGTACTTC
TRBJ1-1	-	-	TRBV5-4	CASSPRAGAFTEAFF	TGTGCCAGCAGCCCCCGGGCAGGGGCGTTCACTGAAGCTTTCTTT
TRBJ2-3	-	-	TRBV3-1	CASSQDRLQTQYF	TGTGCCAGCAGCCAAGATCGTCTCCAAACGCAGTATTTT
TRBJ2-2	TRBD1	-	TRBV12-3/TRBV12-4	CASSFGTADTGELFF	TGTGCCAGCAGTTTTGGGACAGCGGACACCGGGGAGCTGTTTTTT